One sample yielded the 5 T cell receptor beta chains listed below, sequenced in a study of cytomegalovirus exposure and HLA in healthy donors. Researchers ran the PCR with 60 Vbeta and 13 Jbeta primers. Method: immunoSEQ multiplex PCR; TCRdb's copy keeps in-frame clones and lacks some. The table records 150,000 to 200,000 clones, around 75% of them present only once. Specimen: PBMCs. The receptors were gathered from a man between 18 and 35 years old in good health and CMV-seropositive.

The chain carries TRBV15 and TRBJ1-5, with D perhaps TRBD1 (6 bases). Trimming shortened V by 5 bases and J by 1 base, and 15 bases separated the two germline ends. The CDR3 consists of 16 residues. Germline CDR1 reads LNHNV; CDR2 reads YYDKDF (reference sequence). CDR3 DNA sequence: TGTGCCACCAGCGGTAGAGGGGGTCACAGCAATCAGCCCCAGCATTTT. Translation: CATSGRGGHSNQPQHF.

This chain connects TRBV4-2 to TRBJ2-5; the D gene is possibly TRBD1 (6 bases). Trimming pared 6 bases from V and 1 base from J, leaving 6 bases between. CDR1 is LGHNA, CDR2 YNFKEQ, per germline. The CDR3 is 12 residues long. The CDR3 DNA reads TGTGCCAGCAGGGGGGCCCAAGAGACCCAGTACTTC. It yields the protein CASRGAQETQYF.

V usage is TRBV15 and J usage is TRBJ2-1; 9 nucleotides align to TRBD2. Germline CDR1 is LNHNV and CDR2 is YYDKDF (reference sequence). The length of the CDR3 is 15 residues. The J segment lost 6 bases and the V segment lost 6 bases, leaving 9 bases of the junction unmatched. CDR3: CATRSGASGINEQFF. CDR3 in DNA: TGTGCCACCAGAAGCGGGGCTAGCGGGATCAATGAGCAGTTCTTC.

The chain couples TRBV7-9 to TRBJ1-2; D is possibly TRBD1 (5 bases). With 7 bases removed from V and 4 bases from J, the gap between germline ends came to 13 bases. This CDR3 is 13 amino acids long. Germline V gene lookup returns CDR1 SEHNR and CDR2 FQNEAQ (reference sequence). CDR3 DNA sequence: TGTGCCAGCACCAATGACAGACCCTATGGCTACACCTTC. Residues: CASTNDRPYGYTF. Full variable domain (missing parts from reference TRBV7-9 and TRBJ1-2): DTGVSQNPRHKITKRGQNVTFRCDPISEHNRLYWYRQTLGQGPEFLTYFQNEAQLEKSRLLSDRFSAERPKGSFSTLEIQRTEQGDSAMYLCASTNDRPYGYTFGSGTRLTVV.

The J gene is TRBJ2-5, the V gene TRBV5-1; the match to TRBD1 covers 8 bases. The CDR3 sequence is 14 residues long. The trim removed 4 bases at V and 3 bases at J, leaving 5 bases unmatched. Germline V gene sequence: CDR1 SGHRS, CDR2 YFSETQ. The CDR3 region is CASSPTGEEETQYF. The CDR3 nucleotides read TGCGCCAGCAGCCCGACAGGGGAAGAAGAGACCCAGTACTTC. Combining the CDR3 with reference TRBV5-1 and TRBJ2-5 gives the whole variable domain KAGVTQTPRYLIKTRGQQVTLSCSPISGHRSVSWYQQTPGQGLQFLFEYFSETQRNKGNFPGRFSGRQFSNSRSEMNVSTLELGDSALYLCASSPTGEEETQYFGPGTRLLVL.